A single sample is the source of the 21 T cell receptor beta chains below, sequenced in a study of cytomegalovirus exposure and HLA in healthy donors. 13 Jbeta primers and 60 Vbeta primers were used for the PCR. Profiled with immunoSEQ multiplex PCR; TCRdb holds only in-frame clones, not every one. The sample lists some 270,000 clones; 80% were seen once. The sample was PBMCs. Every receptor here comes from a girl aged 2 to 9 in good health and CMV-seronegative.

This chain connects TRBV4-2 to TRBJ2-7; D may be TRBD2 (6 bases). The CDR3 sequence is 17 residues long. V was trimmed by 0 bases and J by 4 bases, leaving 19 bases between them. Germline V gene sequence: CDR1 LGHNA, CDR2 YNFKEQ. This CDR3 is CASSQDLSASGGYEQYF. As DNA, the CDR3 is TGTGCCAGCAGCCAAGATCTATCTGCGTCAGGAGGGTACGAGCAGTACTTC.

The V call is TRBV28, the J call TRBJ2-1; D possibly corresponds to TRBD1 (8 bases). The length of the CDR3 is 16 residues. CDR1 and CDR2 (germline): MDHEN, SYDVKM. V lost 5 bases and J lost 7, with 21 bases in between. CDR3 loop: CASSLFGQGGRNEQFF. The CDR3 DNA reads TGTGCCAGCAGTCTCTTCGGACAGGGAGGGAGGAATGAGCAGTTCTTC.

The chain recombines TRBV10-2 with TRBJ1-2; the D gene is possibly TRBD1 (6 bases). Germline lookup yields CDR1 WSHSY and CDR2 SAAADI. Trimming cost V 2 bases and J 4 bases, with 14 bases left between them. The CDR3 contains 15 residues. The CDR3 DNA reads as TGCGCCAGCAGTGAGGGGGGCGGATTCCTCTATGGCTACACCTTC. Translation: CASSEGGGFLYGYTF.

In nucleotides, the CDR3 is TGTGCCAGCAGCGCAGGACTAGAGCCGCAAGAGACCCAGTACTTC. Translating it yields CASSAGLEPQETQYF. This sequence joins TRBV9 and TRBJ2-5; 7 nucleotides line up with TRBD2. V was pared by 3 bases and J by 2 bases, with 7 bases of the junction left unmatched. CDR3 length: 15 residues. In germline, CDR1 is SGDLS, CDR2 YYNGEE.

The V call is TRBV2, the J call TRBJ2-7; 8 bases are a match to TRBD1. From germline, CDR1 is SNHLY and CDR2 FYNNEI. V was pared by 5 bases and J by 3 bases, with 3 bases of the junction left unmatched. The CDR3 spans 13 residues. The CDR3 loop reads CASSRQGIYEQYF. The CDR3 nucleotides read TGTGCCAGCAGTAGACAGGGGATCTACGAGCAGTACTTC.

The genes are TRBV5-1 and TRBJ2-5; D is unclear. Germline CDR1 SGHRS, CDR2 YFSETQ. This CDR3 contains 17 residues. V lost 1 base and J lost 0, with 16 bases in between. CDR3 coding DNA: TGCGCCAGCAGCTTGTCTAAATACGCTTCGTACCAAGAGACCCAGTACTTC. This codes for CASSLSKYASYQETQYF.

This clone was seen once. This sequence joins TRBV30 and TRBJ2-7; D may be TRBD2 (6 bases). CDR1 is GTSNPN, CDR2 SVGIG, per germline (reference sequence). The CDR3 loop spans 15 amino acids. With 1 base removed from V and 5 bases from J, the gap between germline ends came to 18 bases. The CDR3 is CAWSAPPGRGHEQYF. The CDR3 DNA follows: TGTGCCTGGAGTGCGCCGCCGGGGCGGGGACACGAGCAGTACTTC.

The CDR3, as DNA: TGTGCCAGCAGTGTTAGCGGGGGACCCTACGAGCAGTACTTC. Translating gives CASSVSGGPYEQYF. The J gene is TRBJ2-7, the V gene TRBV6-5, with 9 bases identical to TRBD2. This CDR3 is built from 14 residues. V shed 5 bases, J shed 2 bases, and the junction held 4 bases outside the gene matches. The germline V gene has CDR1 MNHEY and CDR2 SVGAGI.

The V and J genes are TRBV19 and TRBJ2-1; 7 bases line up with TRBD2. The trim removed 10 bases at V and 5 bases at J, leaving 11 bases unmatched. This CDR3 is built from 14 residues. CDR1 and CDR2 from the germline V gene are LNHDA and SQIVND (reference sequence). Here the CDR3 DNA reads TGTGCCACATCTCACGGGGGGAGGGACAATGAGCAGTTCTTC. Translating gives CATSHGGRDNEQFF.

The chain is built from TRBV14 and TRBJ1-1; 8 bases agree with TRBD1. The V gene's germline CDR1 is SGHDN and CDR2 FVKESK. The CDR3 contains 14 residues. With 4 bases clipped from V and 4 bases from J, the junction kept 5 bases outside the gene matches. DNA for the CDR3: TGTGCCAGCAGCCCCCGACAGGGGAGCACTGAAGCTTTCTTT. Translating gives CASSPRQGSTEAFF. Together with reference TRBV14 and TRBJ1-1, the CDR3 gives the full variable domain: EAGVTQFPSHSVIEKGQTVTLRCDPISGHDNLYWYRRVMGKEIKFLLHFVKESKQDESGMPNNRFLAERTGGTYSTLKVQPAELEDSGVYFCASSPRQGSTEAFFGQGTRLTVV.

This rearrangement joins TRBV28 to TRBJ1-3; unclear D gene. The length of the CDR3 is 12 residues. The ends were cut back, 7 bases at V and 2 bases at J, with 6 bases in the middle. CDR1 MDHEN and CDR2 SYDVKM come from the germline V gene. CDR3 DNA: TGTGCCAGCACTCTTGCTGGAAACACCATATATTTT. Residues: CASTLAGNTIYF.

The CDR3 DNA sequence: TGTGCCAGCAGCTTTGGGGGGGGTGTGGATACGCAGTATTTT. Residues: CASSFGGGVDTQYF. The chain combines TRBV7-2 with TRBJ2-3; TRBD2 matches at 7 bases. The length of the CDR3 is 14 residues. With V trimmed by 3 bases and J by 6 bases, 6 bases remained unmatched. Germline loops: CDR1 SGHTA, CDR2 FQGNSA.

This sequence joins TRBV7-8 and TRBJ1-4, with D possibly TRBD1 on 6 matching bases. The germline CDR1 and CDR2 sequences are SGHVS and FQNEAQ. CDR3 length: 15 residues. Trimming shortened V by 1 base and J by 3 bases, and 9 bases separated the two germline ends. CDR3 DNA sequence: TGTGCCAGCAGCTTAGAGGGGGAATCTAATGAAAAACTGTTTTTT. As protein: CASSLEGESNEKLFF. The full variable domain, in which reference TRBV7-8 and TRBJ1-4 provide the parts outside the CDR3, is GAGVSQSPRYKVAKRGQDVALRCDPISGHVSLFWYQQALGQGPEFLTYFQNEAQLDKSGLPSDRFFAERPEGSVSTLKIQRTQQEDSAVYLCASSLEGESNEKLFFGSGTQLSVL.

This chain's CDR3 is CAIGTGGPNQPQHF. The CDR3 DNA sequence: TGTGCCATCGGGACAGGGGGGCCGAATCAGCCCCAGCATTTT. The chain joins TRBV15 to TRBJ1-5, with TRBD1 identical over 11 bases. V shed 10 bases, J shed 4 bases, and the junction held 6 bases outside the gene matches. Germline CDR1 reads LNHNV; CDR2 reads YYDKDF (reference sequence). The CDR3 is made up of 14 amino acids.

The J gene is TRBJ2-7, the V gene TRBV5-1, with 7 positions matching TRBD1. CDR1 and CDR2 (germline): SGHRS, YFSETQ. The trim removed 4 bases at V and 3 bases at J, leaving 4 bases unmatched. The CDR3 loop spans 13 amino acids. The CDR3 loop is CASSPDRVYEQYF. The DNA for the CDR3 is TGCGCCAGCAGCCCTGACAGGGTCTACGAGCAGTACTTC.

The count of this clone is one. The chain joins TRBV2 to TRBJ1-2; D remains ambiguous. The CDR3 has 12 residues. V lost 2 bases to trimming and J lost 4 bases, with 5 bases between them. CDR1 and CDR2 from the germline V gene are SNHLY and FYNNEI. CDR3 residues: CASSENGYGYTF. The CDR3 nucleotides read TGTGCCAGCAGTGAAAACGGCTATGGCTACACCTTC.

The V gene is TRBV5-1, the J gene TRBJ2-7, with D perhaps matching TRBD1 (6 bases). Germline V gene data show CDR1 as SGHRS and CDR2 as YFSETQ. The CDR3 has 13 residues. V was cut by 8 bases and J by 5 bases, with 17 bases left in between. The CDR3 sequence is CASNKGGSHEQYF. DNA of the CDR3: TGCGCCAGTAATAAAGGGGGTTCCCACGAGCAGTACTTC.

The chain combines TRBV5-4 with TRBJ2-1; TRBD2 aligns across 8 bases. Germline assignment: CDR1 SGHNT and CDR2 YYREEE (reference sequence). With 4 bases clipped from V and 8 bases from J, the junction kept 8 bases outside the gene matches. This CDR3 is 14 amino acids long. CDR3 region: CASSPGQRGYEQFF. CDR3 nucleotides: TGTGCCAGCAGCCCAGGGCAGCGGGGGTATGAGCAGTTCTTC.

A few counts support this clone. The V call is TRBV4-1, the J call TRBJ1-1; 8 bases are shared with TRBD1. This CDR3 is built from 14 residues. CDR1 is MGHRA and CDR2 is YSYEKL in the germline V gene. Trimming removed 3 bases from V and 4 bases from J; junction bases left unmatched: 4. Here the CDR3 DNA reads TGCGCCAGCAGCCACGCCACAGGGGGCACTGAAGCTTTCTTT. It codes for CASSHATGGTEAFF.

The chain has TRBV9 and TRBJ2-1, with 9 bases identical to TRBD2. The germline V gene has CDR1 SGDLS and CDR2 YYNGEE. The CDR3 length is 16 residues. V shed 2 bases and J 6 bases; nucleotides not matched to a gene: 9. For the CDR3, the DNA is TGTGCCAGCAGCGTGACAGGCGGGGGGGCCCCCAATGAGCAGTTCTTC. Its protein product is CASSVTGGGAPNEQFF.

CDR3 nucleotide sequence: TGTGCCAGCAGTTATGACAAGTCGGCCTACGAGCAGTACTTC. Its translation is CASSYDKSAYEQYF. This sequence joins TRBV2 and TRBJ2-7; unclear D gene. V dropped 5 bases and J dropped 2 bases, with 13 bases sitting between them. The germline CDR1 and CDR2 sequences are SNHLY and FYNNEI. The CDR3 runs 14 residues.